Listed below are T cell receptor beta chains from one sample, sequenced in a study of PD-1 blockade in classical Hodgkin lymphoma. Produced via immunoSEQ multiplex PCR; TCRdb's table is partial and in-frame only. This sample yields 25,000 to 35,000 clones, of which around 80% are seen a single time; around 0.6% belongs to the top ten. Sequencing used CD4+ T cells from blood, obtained before the fourth cycle of nivolumab. These receptors all stem from a human donor with classical Hodgkin lymphoma. The CDR3 runs from the conserved cysteine through the conserved F or W. The D gene is left open where the match is weak. A row's size may be missing; if present it is once, few, many or a size class.

D gene	clone size	V gene	J gene	CDR3 DNA	CDR3 protein
-	-	TRBV30	TRBJ1-1	TGTGCCTGGAGTGAACGAGGGGACACTGAAGCTTTCTTT	CAWSERGDTEAFF
-	-	TRBV5-1	TRBJ2-2	TGCGCCAGCAGCTTCCAGGGGACACGACTTGTGGGTACCGGGGAGCTGTTTTTT	CASSFQGTRLVGTGELFF
-	-	TRBV5-1	TRBJ2-5	TGCGCCAGCAGCTTGGACAACCCCCAAGAGACCCAGTACTTC	CASSLDNPQETQYF
-	-	TRBV18	TRBJ1-3	TGTGCCAGCTCACCGCTCTCAGGGGCCTCTGGAAACACCATATATTTT	CASSPLSGASGNTIYF
-	-	TRBV5-1	TRBJ2-7	TGCGCCAGCAGCTTGGCCCTATCCTACGAGCAGTACTTC	CASSLALSYEQYF
TRBD1	-	TRBV27	TRBJ2-1	TGTGCCAGCAAGGGGGCAGGGGGCCTTGAGCAGTTCTTC	CASKGAGGLEQFF
TRBD1	-	TRBV6-5	TRBJ1-2	TGTGCCAGCAGTTACTCTGACAGGGGGGTCCGTGGCTACACCTTC	CASSYSDRGVRGYTF
-	-	TRBV6-5	TRBJ2-7	TGTGCCAGCAGCGTTCAGGGTGATTACGAGCAGTACTTC	CASSVQGDYEQYF
-	-	TRBV28	TRBJ1-5	TGTGCCAGCAGTTTATGGCCAGCGAGAGGCAATCAGCCCCAGCATTTT	CASSLWPARGNQPQHF
-	once	TRBV5-5	TRBJ1-1	TGTGCCAGCAGCTGGAACAGGGATGGTGCTTTCTTT	CASSWNRDGAFF
-	once	TRBV6-5	TRBJ2-7	TGTGCCAGCAGTTACCAAGTAGGAAGCCCCAACTACGAGCAGTACTTC	CASSYQVGSPNYEQYF
-	-	TRBV7-2	TRBJ2-7	TGTGCCAGCAGCATAGTGCAGGGTTCCTACGAGCAGTACTTC	CASSIVQGSYEQYF
-	-	TRBV4-1	TRBJ1-5	TGCGCCAGCAGCCAAGTGAGAGCCGAGGCCCAGCATTTT	CASSQVRAEAQHF
-	-	TRBV7-6	TRBJ2-5	TGTGCCAGCAGCTTCCTCGAAGAGACCCAGTACTTC	CASSFLEETQYF